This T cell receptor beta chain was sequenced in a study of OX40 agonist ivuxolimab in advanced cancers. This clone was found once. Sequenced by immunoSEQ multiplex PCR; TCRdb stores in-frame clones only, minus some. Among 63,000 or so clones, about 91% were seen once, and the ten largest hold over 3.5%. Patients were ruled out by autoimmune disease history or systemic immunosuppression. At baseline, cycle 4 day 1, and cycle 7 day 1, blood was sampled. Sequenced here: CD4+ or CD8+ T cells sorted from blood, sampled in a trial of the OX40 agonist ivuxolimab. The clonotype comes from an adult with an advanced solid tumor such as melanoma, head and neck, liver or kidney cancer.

The CDR3 here is CATSRRAGLNTEAFF. The CDR3 nucleotides are TGTGCCACCAGCAGGAGGGCTGGTTTGAACACTGAAGCTTTCTTT. The chain has TRBV15 and TRBJ1-1, with no clear D. The V and J ends lost 3 bases and 0 bases respectively, with 11 bases between them. This CDR3 comprises 15 residues. Germline-derived CDR1 and CDR2 are LNHNV and YYDKDF (reference sequence).